This TCR beta chain was identified in a study of shared clonotypes between healthy human individuals. Assay used: immunoSEQ multiplex PCR; TCRdb lists only in-frame clones, some missing. This table holds approximately 2,300,000 clones, around 93% found once. CDR1 is LNHNV, CDR2 YYDKDF, per germline (reference sequence). The CDR3 has 16 residues. The J segment lost 9 bases and the V segment lost 3 bases, leaving 12 bases of the junction unmatched. The specimen sequenced was naive CD4+ T cells from PBMCs. As to subset: CD45RA+ positively selected. The chain recombines TRBV15 with TRBJ2-1; 9 bases are a match to TRBD2. The clonotype was recovered from a man aged 18 to 29 in good health. Some clones in this sample may be carry-over from other donors' samples. The CDR3 here is CATSSRQGLAYREQFF. The CDR3 nucleotides read TGTGCCACCAGCAGTCGTCAAGGACTAGCGTATCGTGAGCAGTTCTTC. Full variable domain (rest looked up from reference TRBV15 and TRBJ2-1): DAMVIQNPRYQVTQFGKPVTLSCSQTLNHNVMYWYQQKSSQAPKLLFHYYDKDFNNEADTPDNFQSRRPNTSFCFLDIRSPGLGDTAMYLCATSSRQGLAYREQFFGPGTRLTVL.